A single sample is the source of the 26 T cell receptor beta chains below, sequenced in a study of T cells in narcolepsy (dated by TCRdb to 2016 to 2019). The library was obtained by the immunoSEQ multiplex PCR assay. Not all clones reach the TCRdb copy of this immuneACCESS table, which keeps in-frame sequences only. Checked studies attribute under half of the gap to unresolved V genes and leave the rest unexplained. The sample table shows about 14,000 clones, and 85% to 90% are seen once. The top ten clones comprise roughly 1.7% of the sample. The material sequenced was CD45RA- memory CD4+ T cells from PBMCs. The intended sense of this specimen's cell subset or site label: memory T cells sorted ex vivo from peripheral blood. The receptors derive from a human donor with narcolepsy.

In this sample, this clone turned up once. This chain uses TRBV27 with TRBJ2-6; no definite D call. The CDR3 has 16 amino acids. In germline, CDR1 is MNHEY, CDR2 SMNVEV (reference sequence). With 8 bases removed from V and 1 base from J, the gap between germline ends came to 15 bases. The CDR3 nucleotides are TGTGCCAGCTCGATCTCGCGCCCTTCTGGGGCCAACGTCCTGACTTTC. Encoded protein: CASSISRPSGANVLTF. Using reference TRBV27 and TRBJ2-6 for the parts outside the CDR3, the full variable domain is EAQVTQNPRYLITVTGKKLTVTCSQNMNHEYMSWYRQDPGLGLRQIYYSMNVEVTDKGDVPEGYKVSRKEKRNFPLILESPSPNQTSLYFCASSISRPSGANVLTFGAGSRLTVL.

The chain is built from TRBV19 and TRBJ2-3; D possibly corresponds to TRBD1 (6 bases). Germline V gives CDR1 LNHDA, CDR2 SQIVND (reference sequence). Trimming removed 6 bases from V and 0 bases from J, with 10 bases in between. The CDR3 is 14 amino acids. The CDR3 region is CASSRDISTDTQYF. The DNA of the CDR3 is TGTGCCAGTAGCAGGGACATTAGCACAGATACGCAGTATTTT.

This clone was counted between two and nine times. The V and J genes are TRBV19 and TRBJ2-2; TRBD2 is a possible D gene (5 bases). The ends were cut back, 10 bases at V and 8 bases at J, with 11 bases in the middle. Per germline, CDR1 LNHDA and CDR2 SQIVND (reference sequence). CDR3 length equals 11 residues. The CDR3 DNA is TGTGCCACCCGAGGGTGGGGGGAGCTGTTTTTT. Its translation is CATRGWGELFF.

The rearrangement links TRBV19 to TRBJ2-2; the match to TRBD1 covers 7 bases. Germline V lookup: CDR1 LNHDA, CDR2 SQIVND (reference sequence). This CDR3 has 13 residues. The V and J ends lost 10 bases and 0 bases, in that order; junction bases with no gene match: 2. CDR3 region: CAIQGANTGELFF. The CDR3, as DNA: TGTGCCATCCAGGGGGCGAACACCGGGGAGCTGTTTTTT.

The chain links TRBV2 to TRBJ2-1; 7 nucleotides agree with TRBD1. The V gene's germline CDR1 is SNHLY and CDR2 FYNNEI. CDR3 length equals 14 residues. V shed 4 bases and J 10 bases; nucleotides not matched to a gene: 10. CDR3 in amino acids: CASSGQKRDSEQFF. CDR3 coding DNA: TGTGCCAGCAGTGGCCAAAAAAGGGACAGCGAGCAGTTCTTC. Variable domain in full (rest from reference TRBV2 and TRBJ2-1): EPEVTQTPSHQVTQMGQEVILRCVPISNHLYFYWYRQILGQKVEFLVSFYNNEISEKSEIFDDQFSVERPDGSNFTLKIRSTKLEDSAMYFCASSGQKRDSEQFFGPGTRLTVL.

The CDR3 DNA reads as TGTGCCAGCACGGAACAGGGGATTAATAATTCACCCCTCCACTTT. It yields the protein CASTEQGINNSPLHF. The chain has TRBV7-2 and TRBJ1-6, with 7 bases fitting TRBD1. The CDR3 length is 15 residues. V was pared by 7 bases and J by 5 bases, with 8 bases of the junction left unmatched. Germline CDR1 reads SGHTA; CDR2 reads FQGNSA.

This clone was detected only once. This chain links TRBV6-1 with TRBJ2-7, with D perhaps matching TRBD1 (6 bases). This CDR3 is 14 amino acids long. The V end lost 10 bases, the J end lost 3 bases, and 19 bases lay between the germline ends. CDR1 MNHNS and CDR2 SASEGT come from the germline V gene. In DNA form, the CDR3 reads TGTGCCACCTCGCCGGGACAAGATTACTACGAGCAGTACTTC. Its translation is CATSPGQDYYEQYF.

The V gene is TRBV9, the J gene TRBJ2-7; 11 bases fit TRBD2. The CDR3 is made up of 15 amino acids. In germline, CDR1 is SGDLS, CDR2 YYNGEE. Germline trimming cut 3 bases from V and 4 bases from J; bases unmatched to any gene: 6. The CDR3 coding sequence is TGTGCCAGCAGCGAGGGGACTAGCGGTCTATACGAGCAGTACTTC. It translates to CASSEGTSGLYEQYF.

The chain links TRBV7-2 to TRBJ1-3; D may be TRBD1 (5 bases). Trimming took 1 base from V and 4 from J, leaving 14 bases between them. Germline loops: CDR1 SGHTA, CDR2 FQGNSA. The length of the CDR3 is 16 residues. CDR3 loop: CASSLGPRGSGNTIYF. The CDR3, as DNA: TGTGCCAGCAGCTTAGGGCCGCGGGGGTCCGGAAACACCATATATTTT.

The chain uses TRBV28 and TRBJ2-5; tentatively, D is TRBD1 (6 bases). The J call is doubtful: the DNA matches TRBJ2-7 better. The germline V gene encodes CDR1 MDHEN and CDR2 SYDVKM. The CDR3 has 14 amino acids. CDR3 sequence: CASRLQGTYGEQYF. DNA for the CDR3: TGTGCCAGCAGACTACAGGGAACCTATGGCGAGCAGTACTTC.

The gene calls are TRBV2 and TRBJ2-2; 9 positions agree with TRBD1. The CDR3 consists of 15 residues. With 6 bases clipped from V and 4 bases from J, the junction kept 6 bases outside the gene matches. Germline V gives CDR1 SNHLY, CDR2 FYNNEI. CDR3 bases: TGTGCCAGCAGCGCGGACAGGGGTGGCACCGGGGAGCTGTTTTTT. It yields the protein CASSADRGGTGELFF.

This CDR3 is CASSLAIGVSYEQYF. DNA for the CDR3: TGTGCCAGCAGCTTGGCCATAGGAGTTTCCTACGAGCAGTACTTC. The chain is built from TRBV5-5 and TRBJ2-7; D is undetermined. V lost 0 bases, J lost 1 base, and 11 bases lay in between. CDR1 is SGHKS and CDR2 is YYEKEE in the germline V gene (reference sequence). The CDR3 sequence is 15 residues long. The variable domain in full, with the rest retrieved from reference TRBV5-5 and TRBJ2-7, is DAGVTQSPTHLIKTRGQQVTLRCSPISGHKSVSWYQQVLGQGPQFIFQYYEKEERGRGNFPDRFSARQFPNYSSELNVNALLLGDSALYLCASSLAIGVSYEQYFGPGTRLTVT.

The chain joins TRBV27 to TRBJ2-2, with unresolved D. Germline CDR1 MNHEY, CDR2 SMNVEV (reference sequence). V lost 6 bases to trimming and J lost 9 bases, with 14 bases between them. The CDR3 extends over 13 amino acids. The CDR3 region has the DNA TGTGCCAGCAGCCTCGTATGGGCCCGGGAGCTGTTTTTT. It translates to CASSLVWARELFF.

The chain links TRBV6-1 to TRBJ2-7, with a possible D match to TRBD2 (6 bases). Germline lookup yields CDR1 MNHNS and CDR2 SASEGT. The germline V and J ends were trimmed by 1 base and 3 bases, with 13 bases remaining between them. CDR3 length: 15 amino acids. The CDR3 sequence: CASSEEEGLIYEQYF. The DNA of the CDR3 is TGTGCCAGCAGTGAAGAAGAGGGACTCATCTACGAGCAGTACTTC.

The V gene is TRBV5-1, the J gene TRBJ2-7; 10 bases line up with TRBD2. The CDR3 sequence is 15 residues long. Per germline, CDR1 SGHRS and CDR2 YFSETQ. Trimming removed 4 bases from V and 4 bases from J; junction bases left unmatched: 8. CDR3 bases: TGCGCCAGCAGCGGCCTAGCGGGAGAGTCGTACGAGCAGTACTTC. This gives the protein CASSGLAGESYEQYF.

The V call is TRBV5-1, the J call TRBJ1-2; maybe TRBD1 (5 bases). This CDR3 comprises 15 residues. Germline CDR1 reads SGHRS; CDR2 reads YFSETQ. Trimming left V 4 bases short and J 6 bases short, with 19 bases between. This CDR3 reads CASSDRIQVPDGYTF. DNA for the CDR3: TGCGCCAGCAGCGATAGAATACAGGTTCCGGATGGCTACACCTTC.

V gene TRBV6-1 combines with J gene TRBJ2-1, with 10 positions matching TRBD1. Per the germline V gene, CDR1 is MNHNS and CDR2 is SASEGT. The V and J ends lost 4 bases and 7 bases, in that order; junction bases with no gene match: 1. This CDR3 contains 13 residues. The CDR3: CASSGDRGNEQFF. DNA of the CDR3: TGTGCCAGCAGTGGGGACAGGGGAAATGAGCAGTTCTTC.

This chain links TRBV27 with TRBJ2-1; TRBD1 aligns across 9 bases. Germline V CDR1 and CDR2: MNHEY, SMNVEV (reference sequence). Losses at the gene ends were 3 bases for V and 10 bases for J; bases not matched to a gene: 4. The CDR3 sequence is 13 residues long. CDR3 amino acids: CASSFRDRDEQFF. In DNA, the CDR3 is TGTGCCAGCAGTTTCCGGGACAGGGACGAGCAGTTCTTC.

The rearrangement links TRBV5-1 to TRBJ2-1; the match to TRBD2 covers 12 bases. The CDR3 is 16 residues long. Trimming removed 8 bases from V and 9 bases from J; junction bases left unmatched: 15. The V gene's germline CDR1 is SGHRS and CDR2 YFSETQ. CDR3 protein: CASMGGLAGGPSEQFF. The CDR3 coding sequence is TGCGCCAGTATGGGGGGCCTAGCGGGAGGGCCTAGTGAGCAGTTCTTC.

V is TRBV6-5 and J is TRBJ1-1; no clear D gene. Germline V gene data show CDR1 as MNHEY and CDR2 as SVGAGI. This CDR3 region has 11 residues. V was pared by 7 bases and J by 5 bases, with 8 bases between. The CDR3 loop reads CASKRGTEAFF. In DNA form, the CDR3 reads TGTGCCAGCAAGAGAGGGACTGAAGCTTTCTTT.

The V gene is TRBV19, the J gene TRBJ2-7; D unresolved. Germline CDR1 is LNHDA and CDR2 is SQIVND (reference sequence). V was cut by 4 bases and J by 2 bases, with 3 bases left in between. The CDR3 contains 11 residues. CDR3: CASSNTYEQYF. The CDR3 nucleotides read TGTGCCAGTAGTAATACCTACGAGCAGTACTTC.

For the CDR3, the DNA is TGTGCCAGCAGATCGCGGACTAGCGGAGTCTACGAGCAGTACTTC. This translates into CASRSRTSGVYEQYF. The rearrangement uses TRBV6-5 and TRBJ2-5; 10 bases are shared with TRBD2. Matching the DNA end better, TRBJ2-7 makes the J call doubtful. Per germline, CDR1 MNHEY and CDR2 SVGAGI. This CDR3 has 15 amino acids.

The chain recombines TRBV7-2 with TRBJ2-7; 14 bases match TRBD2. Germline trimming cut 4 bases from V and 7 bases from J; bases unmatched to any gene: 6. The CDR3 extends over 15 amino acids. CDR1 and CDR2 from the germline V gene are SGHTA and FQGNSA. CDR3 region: CASSSRLAGGGEQYF. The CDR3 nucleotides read TGTGCCAGCAGCTCCCGACTAGCGGGAGGGGGGGAGCAGTACTTC.

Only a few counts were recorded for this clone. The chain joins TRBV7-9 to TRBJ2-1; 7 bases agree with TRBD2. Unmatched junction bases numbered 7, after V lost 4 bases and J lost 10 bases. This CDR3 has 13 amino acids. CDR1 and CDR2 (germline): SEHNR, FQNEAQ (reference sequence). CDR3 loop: CASSSIAGPEQFF. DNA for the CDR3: TGTGCCAGCAGCTCAATAGCGGGCCCCGAGCAGTTCTTC.

In nucleotides, the CDR3 is TGTGCCAGTAGTGCAACTAGAGCCCGCACAGATACGCAGTATTTT. Its protein product is CASSATRARTDTQYF. The rearrangement joins TRBV19 to TRBJ2-3; D might be TRBD2 (5 bases). The CDR3 is 15 residues long. Looked up from germline, CDR1 is LNHDA and CDR2 is SQIVND (reference sequence). Trimming cost V 5 bases and J 1 base, with 13 bases left between them.

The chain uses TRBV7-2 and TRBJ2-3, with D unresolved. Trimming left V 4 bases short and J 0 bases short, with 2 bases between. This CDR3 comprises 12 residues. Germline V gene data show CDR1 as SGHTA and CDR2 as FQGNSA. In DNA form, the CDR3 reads TGTGCCAGCAGCTCGAGCACAGATACGCAGTATTTT. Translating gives CASSSSTDTQYF.